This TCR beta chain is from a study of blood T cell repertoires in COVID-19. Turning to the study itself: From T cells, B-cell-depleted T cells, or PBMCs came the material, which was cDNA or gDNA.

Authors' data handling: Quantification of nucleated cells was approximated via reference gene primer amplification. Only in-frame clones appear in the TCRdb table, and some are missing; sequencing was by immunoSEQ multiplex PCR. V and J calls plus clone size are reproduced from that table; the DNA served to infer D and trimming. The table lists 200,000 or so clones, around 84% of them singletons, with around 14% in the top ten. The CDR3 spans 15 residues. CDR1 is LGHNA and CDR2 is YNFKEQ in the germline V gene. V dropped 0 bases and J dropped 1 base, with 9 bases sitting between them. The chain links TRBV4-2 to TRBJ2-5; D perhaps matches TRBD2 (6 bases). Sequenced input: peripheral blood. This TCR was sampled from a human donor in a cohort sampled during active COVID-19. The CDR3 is CASSQDLTSQETQYF. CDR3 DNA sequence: TGTGCCAGCAGCCAAGATTTGACTAGCCAAGAGACCCAGTACTTC.